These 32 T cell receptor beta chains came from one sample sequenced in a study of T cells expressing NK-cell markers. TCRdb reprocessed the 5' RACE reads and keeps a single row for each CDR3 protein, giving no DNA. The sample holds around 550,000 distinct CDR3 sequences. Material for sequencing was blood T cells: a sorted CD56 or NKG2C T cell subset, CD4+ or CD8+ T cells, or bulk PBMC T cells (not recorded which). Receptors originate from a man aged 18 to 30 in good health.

CDR3 loop: CASSQDSMSTEAFF. V usage is TRBV6-2 or TRBV6-3 and J usage is TRBJ1-1; there is no DNA to check the TCRdb D call of TRBD1. There are 14 residues in the CDR3. CDR1 is MNHEY and CDR2 is SVGEGT in the germline V gene.

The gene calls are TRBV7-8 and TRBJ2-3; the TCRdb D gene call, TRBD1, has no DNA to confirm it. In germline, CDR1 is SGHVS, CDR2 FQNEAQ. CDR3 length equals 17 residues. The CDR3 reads CASSSRFVGETTDTQYF.

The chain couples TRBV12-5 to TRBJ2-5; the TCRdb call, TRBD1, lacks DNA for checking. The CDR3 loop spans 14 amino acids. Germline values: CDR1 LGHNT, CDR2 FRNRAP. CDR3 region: CASKSARDGETQYF.

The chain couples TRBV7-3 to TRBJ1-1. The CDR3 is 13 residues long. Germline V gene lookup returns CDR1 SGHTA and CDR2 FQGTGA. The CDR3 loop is CASSSDRGGLAFF.

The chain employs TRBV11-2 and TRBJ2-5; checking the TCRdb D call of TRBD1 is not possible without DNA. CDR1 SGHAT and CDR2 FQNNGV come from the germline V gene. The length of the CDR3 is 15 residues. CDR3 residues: CASSLDPGGPETQYF.

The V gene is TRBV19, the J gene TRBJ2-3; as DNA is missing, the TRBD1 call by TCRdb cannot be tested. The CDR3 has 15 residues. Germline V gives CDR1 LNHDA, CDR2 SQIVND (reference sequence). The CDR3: CASQRTGSDMDTQYF. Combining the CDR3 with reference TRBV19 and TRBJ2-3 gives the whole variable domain DGGITQSPKYLFRKEGQNVTLSCEQNLNHDAMYWYRQDPGQGLRLIYYSQIVNDFQKGDIAEGYSVSREKKESFPLTVTSAQKNPTAFYLCASQRTGSDMDTQYFGPGTRLTVL.

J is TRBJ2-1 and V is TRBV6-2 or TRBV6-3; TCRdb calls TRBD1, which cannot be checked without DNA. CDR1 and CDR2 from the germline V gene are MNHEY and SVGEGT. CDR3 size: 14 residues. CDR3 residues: CASSYSPGGPKQFF.

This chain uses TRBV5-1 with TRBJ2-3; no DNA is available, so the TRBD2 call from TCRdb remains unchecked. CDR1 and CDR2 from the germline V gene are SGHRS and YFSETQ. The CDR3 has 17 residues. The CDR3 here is CASTPRTSGIYTDTQYF.

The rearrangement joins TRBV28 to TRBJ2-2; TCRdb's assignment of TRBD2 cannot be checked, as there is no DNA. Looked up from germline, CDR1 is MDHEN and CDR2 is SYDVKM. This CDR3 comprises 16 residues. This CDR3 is CASSSWTSANTGELFF.

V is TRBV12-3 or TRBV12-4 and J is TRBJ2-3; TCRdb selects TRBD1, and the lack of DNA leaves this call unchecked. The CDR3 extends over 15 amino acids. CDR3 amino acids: CASSLGGGQQDTQYF.

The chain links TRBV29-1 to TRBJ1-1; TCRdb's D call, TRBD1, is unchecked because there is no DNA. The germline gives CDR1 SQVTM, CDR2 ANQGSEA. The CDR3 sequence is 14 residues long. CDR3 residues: CSVPHRGGGTEAFF.

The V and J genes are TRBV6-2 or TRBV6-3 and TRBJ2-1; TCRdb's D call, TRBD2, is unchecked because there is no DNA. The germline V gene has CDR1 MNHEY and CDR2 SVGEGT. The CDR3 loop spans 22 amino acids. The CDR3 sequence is CASSLSHTPPPLTSGIGNEQFF.

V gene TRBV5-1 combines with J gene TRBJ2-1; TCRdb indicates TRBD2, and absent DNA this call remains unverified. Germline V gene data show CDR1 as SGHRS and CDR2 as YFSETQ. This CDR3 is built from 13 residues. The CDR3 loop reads CASSFGGRDFQFF.

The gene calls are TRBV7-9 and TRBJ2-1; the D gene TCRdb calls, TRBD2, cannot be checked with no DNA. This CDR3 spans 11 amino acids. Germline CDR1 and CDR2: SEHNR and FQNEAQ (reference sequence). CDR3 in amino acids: CASNRIAEQFF.

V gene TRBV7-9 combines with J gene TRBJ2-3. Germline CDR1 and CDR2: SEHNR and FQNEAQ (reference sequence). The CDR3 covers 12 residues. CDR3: CASSPYADTQYF.

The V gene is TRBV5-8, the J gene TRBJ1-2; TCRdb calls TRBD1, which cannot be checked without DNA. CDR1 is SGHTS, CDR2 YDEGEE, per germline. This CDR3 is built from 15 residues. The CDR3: CASSLEGTTNYGYTF.

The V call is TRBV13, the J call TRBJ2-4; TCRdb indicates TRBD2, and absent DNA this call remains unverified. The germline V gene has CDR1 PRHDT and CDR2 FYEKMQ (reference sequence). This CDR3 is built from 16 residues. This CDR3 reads CASSRISSGAKNIQYF.

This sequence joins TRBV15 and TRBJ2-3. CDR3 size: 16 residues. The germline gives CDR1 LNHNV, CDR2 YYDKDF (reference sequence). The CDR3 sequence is CATSRVVGGTTDTQYF.

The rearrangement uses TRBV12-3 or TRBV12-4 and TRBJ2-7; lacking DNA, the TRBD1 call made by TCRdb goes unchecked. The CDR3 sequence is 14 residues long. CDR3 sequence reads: CASSQLRTGDEQYF.

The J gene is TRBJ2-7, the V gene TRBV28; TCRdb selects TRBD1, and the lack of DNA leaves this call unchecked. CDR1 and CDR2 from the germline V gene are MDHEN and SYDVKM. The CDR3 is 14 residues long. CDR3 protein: CASSSPDREGTQYF.

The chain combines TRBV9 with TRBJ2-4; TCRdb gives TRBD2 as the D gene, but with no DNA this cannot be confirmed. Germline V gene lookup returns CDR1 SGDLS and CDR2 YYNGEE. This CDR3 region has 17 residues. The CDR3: CASSSPREGLAKNIQYF.

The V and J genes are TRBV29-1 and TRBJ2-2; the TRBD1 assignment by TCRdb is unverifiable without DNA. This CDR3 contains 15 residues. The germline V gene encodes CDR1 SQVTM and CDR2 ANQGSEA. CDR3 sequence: CSVPLTGLNTGELFF.

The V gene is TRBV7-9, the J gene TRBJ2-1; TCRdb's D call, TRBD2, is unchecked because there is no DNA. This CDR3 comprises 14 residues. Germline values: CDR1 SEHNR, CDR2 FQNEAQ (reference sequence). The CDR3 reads CASSLEFGGNEQFF.

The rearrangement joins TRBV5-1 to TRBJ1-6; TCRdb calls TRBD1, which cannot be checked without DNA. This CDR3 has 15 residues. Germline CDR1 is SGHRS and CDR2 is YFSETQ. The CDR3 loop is CASSLDGRGDSPLHF.

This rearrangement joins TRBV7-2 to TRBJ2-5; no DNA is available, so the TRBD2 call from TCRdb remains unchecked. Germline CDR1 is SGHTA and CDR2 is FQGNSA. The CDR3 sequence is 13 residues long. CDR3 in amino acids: CASSLGGGRDQYF. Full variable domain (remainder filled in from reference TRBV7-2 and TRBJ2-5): GAGVSQSPSNKVTEKGKDVELRCDPISGHTALYWYRQSLGQGLEFLIYFQGNSAPDKSGLPSDRFSAERTGGSVSTLTIQRTQQEDSAVYLCASSLGGGRDQYFGPGTRLLVL.

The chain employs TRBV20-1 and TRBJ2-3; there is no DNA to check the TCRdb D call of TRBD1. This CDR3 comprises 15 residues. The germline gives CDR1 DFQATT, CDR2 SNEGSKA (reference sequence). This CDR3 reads CSARSQTTPPIKQYF.

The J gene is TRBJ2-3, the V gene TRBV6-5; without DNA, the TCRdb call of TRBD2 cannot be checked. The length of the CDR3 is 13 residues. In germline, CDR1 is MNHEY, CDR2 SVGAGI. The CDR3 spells CASSYTQLAVTNF.

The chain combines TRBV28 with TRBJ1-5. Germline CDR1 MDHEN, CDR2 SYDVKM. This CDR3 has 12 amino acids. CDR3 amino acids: CASSTGAGAQHF.

The chain's CDR3 is CASSQGGLAGGSRSYNEQFF. The rearrangement uses TRBV3-1 and TRBJ2-1; TCRdb's D call of TRBD2 is untestable without DNA. Looked up from germline, CDR1 is LGHDT and CDR2 is YNNKEL (reference sequence). The CDR3 has 20 residues.

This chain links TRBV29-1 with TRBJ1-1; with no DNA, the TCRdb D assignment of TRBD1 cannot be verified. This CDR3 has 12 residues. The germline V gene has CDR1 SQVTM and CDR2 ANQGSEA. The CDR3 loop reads CSETGVYTEAFF.

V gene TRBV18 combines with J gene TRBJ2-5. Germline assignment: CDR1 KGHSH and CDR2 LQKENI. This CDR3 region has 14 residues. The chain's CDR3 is CASSPGAAQETQYF. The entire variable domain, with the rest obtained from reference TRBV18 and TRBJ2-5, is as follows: NAGVMQNPRHLVRRRGQEARLRCSPMKGHSHVYWYRQLPEEGLKFMVYLQKENIIDESGMPKERFSAEFPKEGPSILRIQQVVRGDSAAYFCASSPGAAQETQYFGPGTRLLVL.

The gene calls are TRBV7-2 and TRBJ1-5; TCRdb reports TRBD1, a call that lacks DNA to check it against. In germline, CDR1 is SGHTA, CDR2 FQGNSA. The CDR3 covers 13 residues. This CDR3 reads CASSWGAYQPQHF.